This passage covers 14 T cell receptor beta chains from one sample sequenced in a study of cytomegalovirus exposure and HLA in healthy donors. The PCR used 60 Vbeta and 13 Jbeta primers. Repertoires were generated with immunoSEQ multiplex PCR, while TCRdb's copy carries only in-frame clones and drops some. Among 100,000 to 150,000 clones, roughly four fifths were seen once, and the ten largest hold around 1.8%. The sequencing input was PBMCs. These receptors were taken from a woman aged 45-60 years in good health and CMV-seronegative.

This clone was seen a few times. The J gene is TRBJ2-3, the V gene TRBV12-5; possibly TRBD1 for D (6 bases). Germline values: CDR1 LGHNT, CDR2 FRNRAP. The CDR3 is made up of 14 amino acids. Between the trimmed V and J ends, which lost 3 bases and 4 bases, there was a span of 11 bases. CDR3 sequence: CASGFSGDADTQYF. CDR3 in DNA: TGTGCTAGTGGTTTTTCAGGGGATGCAGATACGCAGTATTTT.

CDR3 nucleotide sequence: TGTGCCAGCAGCCCGGGGACTAGCGGGAGGGGCGAGCAGTACGTC. Its protein is CASSPGTSGRGEQYV. The chain employs TRBV11-3 and TRBJ2-7; 16 nucleotides agree with TRBD2. Germline V lookup: CDR1 SGHNT, CDR2 YENEEA. The CDR3 spans 15 residues. With 5 bases clipped from V and 6 bases from J, the junction kept 4 bases outside the gene matches.

V is TRBV7-9 and J is TRBJ2-1, with D maybe TRBD1 (6 bases). This CDR3 has 17 residues. Trimming shortened V by 3 bases and J by 8 bases, and 23 bases separated the two germline ends. The germline CDR1 and CDR2 sequences are SEHNR and FQNEAQ (reference sequence). This CDR3 is CASSFGAQRRGMDEQFF. The DNA of the CDR3 is TGTGCCAGCAGCTTCGGGGCTCAAAGAAGGGGGATGGATGAGCAGTTCTTC.

The V and J genes are TRBV5-1 and TRBJ2-3; 10 nucleotides agree with TRBD1. Trimming cost V 4 bases and J 7 bases; bases outside gene matches: 9. This CDR3 spans 15 amino acids. Per the germline V gene, CDR1 is SGHRS and CDR2 is YFSETQ. CDR3: CASSPRDRGANTQYF. The CDR3 nucleotides are TGCGCCAGCAGCCCCCGGGACAGGGGCGCTAATACGCAGTATTTT.

The gene calls are TRBV5-1 and TRBJ2-1; perhaps TRBD2 as D (6 bases). Trimming left V 4 bases short and J 2 bases short, with 10 bases between. The CDR3 is 14 residues long. The germline V gene encodes CDR1 SGHRS and CDR2 YFSETQ. The CDR3 DNA reads TGCGCCAGCAGCCTGCGGGACCCCTACAATGAGCAGTTCTTC. Translated, it gives CASSLRDPYNEQFF. The entire variable domain, with the rest obtained from reference TRBV5-1 and TRBJ2-1, is as follows: KAGVTQTPRYLIKTRGQQVTLSCSPISGHRSVSWYQQTPGQGLQFLFEYFSETQRNKGNFPGRFSGRQFSNSRSEMNVSTLELGDSALYLCASSLRDPYNEQFFGPGTRLTVL.

The J gene is TRBJ1-5, the V gene TRBV15; D is ambiguous. The CDR3 extends over 15 amino acids. Germline assignment: CDR1 LNHNV and CDR2 YYDKDF (reference sequence). V dropped 4 bases and J dropped 4 bases, with 14 bases sitting between them. In nucleotides, the CDR3 is TGTGCCACCAGCACCGCGGGGAATAGGAATCAGCCCCAGCATTTT. It translates to CATSTAGNRNQPQHF. The whole variable domain, remainder taken from reference TRBV15 and TRBJ1-5, is DAMVIQNPRYQVTQFGKPVTLSCSQTLNHNVMYWYQQKSSQAPKLLFHYYDKDFNNEADTPDNFQSRRPNTSFCFLDIRSPGLGDTAMYLCATSTAGNRNQPQHFGDGTRLSIL.

V usage is TRBV6-6 and J usage is TRBJ1-5, with a tentative D call TRBD1 (5 bases). This CDR3 is built from 13 residues. The ends were cut back, 6 bases at V and 2 bases at J, with 8 bases in the middle. Germline V CDR1 and CDR2: MNHNY, SVGAGI (reference sequence). CDR3 in amino acids: CASSSRGNQPQHF. DNA of the CDR3: TGTGCCAGCAGCAGCAGGGGCAATCAGCCCCAGCATTTT.

This chain connects TRBV4-1 to TRBJ2-1; TRBD1 matches at 9 bases. The CDR3 runs 13 residues. V lost 1 base, J lost 14 bases, and 6 bases stayed unmatched. Germline V gene sequence: CDR1 MGHRA, CDR2 YSYEKL. The CDR3 protein is CASSQGWTGVEFF. In DNA, the CDR3 is TGCGCCAGCAGCCAAGGTTGGACAGGGGTGGAGTTCTTC.

The rearrangement uses TRBV7-3 and TRBJ2-3; D is possibly TRBD2 (5 bases). The germline CDR1 and CDR2 sequences are SGHTA and FQGTGA. V was cut by 5 bases and J by 0 bases, with 12 bases left in between. This CDR3 comprises 15 residues. CDR3 coding DNA: TGTGCCAGCAGCCCCCTAGCAGCTAGCACAGATACGCAGTATTTT. Amino acid sequence: CASSPLAASTDTQYF.

This chain uses TRBV7-6 with TRBJ1-1; possibly TRBD1 for D (6 bases). Germline V gene lookup returns CDR1 SGHVS and CDR2 FNYEAQ. V dropped 7 bases and J dropped 2 bases, with 14 bases sitting between them. The CDR3 totals 14 residues. The CDR3 loop reads CASIGGLGNTEAFF. The CDR3 coding sequence is TGTGCCAGCATCGGGGGGCTGGGCAACACTGAAGCTTTCTTT.

The V gene is TRBV5-8, the J gene TRBJ2-3; D not resolved. This CDR3 is built from 12 residues. The germline gives CDR1 SGHTS, CDR2 YDEGEE. V gave up 0 bases and J gave up 13 bases, with 12 bases separating them. The DNA for the CDR3 is TGTGCCAGCAGCTTGGTCCCGCGCCAGGAGTATTTT. It translates to CASSLVPRQEYF.

The chain employs TRBV13 and TRBJ2-1; 9 bases are shared with TRBD1. The CDR3 covers 16 residues. Losses at the gene ends were 5 bases for V and 4 bases for J; bases not matched to a gene: 9. Per the germline V gene, CDR1 is PRHDT and CDR2 is FYEKMQ (reference sequence). The CDR3, as DNA: TGTGCCAGCAGCCTACCCGGGACAGGGCAATACAATGAGCAGTTCTTC. It yields the protein CASSLPGTGQYNEQFF.

In the case of this clone: Within the sample, other DNA sequences also encode this same CDR3. The chain employs TRBV12-5 and TRBJ2-3; 9 nucleotides line up with TRBD2. Looked up from germline, CDR1 is LGHNT and CDR2 is FRNRAP. V dropped 3 bases and J dropped 12; count of bases not matched to a gene: 7. This CDR3 contains 13 residues. The CDR3 bases are TGTGCTAGTGGTTTAGCGGCGGGAGGGCCCCAGTATTTT. This encodes CASGLAAGGPQYF.

The chain carries TRBV30 and TRBJ2-3; 7 bases are a match to TRBD1. Germline CDR1 is GTSNPN and CDR2 is SVGIG (reference sequence). The CDR3 sequence is 15 residues long. The junction had 6 bases not matched to a gene; V was cut back by 1 base and J by 2 bases. CDR3 DNA sequence: TGTGCCTGGAGTGCCTCCGGGACAGCCACAGATACGCAGTATTTT. Its protein product is CAWSASGTATDTQYF.